The present T cell receptor beta chain was sequenced within a study of identical twins. Trimming took off 4 bases at V and 5 bases at J, with 17 bases between the two ends. The germline gives CDR1 DFQATT, CDR2 SNEGSKA (reference sequence). This CDR3 has 14 residues. This clonotype was observed a handful of times. TCRdb processed the 5' RACE reads anew with MiXCR; each CDR3 protein has one entry. The sample holds approximately 240,000 distinct CDR3 sequences, roughly 13% seen once. The sequence was collected from a woman in her late teens or twenties in good health. Specimen: memory (CD45RO+) T cells sorted from blood. This rearrangement joins TRBV20-1 to TRBJ2-5; possibly TRBD1 or TRBD2 for D (5 bases each). The CDR3 nucleotides read TGCAGTGCTAATATTCCTGGGGGTTGGGAGACCCAGTACTTC. Protein: CSANIPGGWETQYF.